The clone carrying this T cell receptor (beta chain) has a count of ten or more. The sample originates from a study of low-dose radiotherapy and immunotherapy resistance in tumors. Looking at the study overall: Doses of 0.5 Gy per fraction every 2 weeks, totaling 6.5 Gy, went to Cohort 1. On cycle 1 day 1, patients started four cycles of oral aspirin 300 mg daily.

Primers targeting TRAV and TRBV primed first-strand cDNA, covering alpha and beta chains. The PCR that amplified TCRs ran for about 18 cycles, relying on a constant-region primer and a V-primer adapter. TCRdb independently ran MiXCR on the reads; one entry per CDR3 protein. The sample consists of 54,000 or so distinct CDR3 sequences, around 27% of them appearing once. The CDR3 length is 16 residues. V dropped 4 bases and J dropped 2; count of bases not matched to a gene: 7. CDR1 and CDR2 (germline): SGHVS, FNYEAQ. Time point of the sample: before trial treatment. The sequence was collected from a male donor with prostate cancer. Sequencing was performed on PBMCs, taken before treatment. This chain joins TRBV7-6 and TRBJ2-7, with 11 nucleotides matching TRBD2. CDR3 amino acids: CASSSLAGAPTYEQYF. CDR3 nucleotide sequence: TGTGCCAGCAGCTCACTAGCGGGGGCCCCGACCTACGAGCAGTACTTC. Full variable domain (rest looked up from reference TRBV7-6 and TRBJ2-7): GAGVSQSPRYKVTKRGQDVALRCDPISGHVSLYWYRQALGQGPEFLTYFNYEAQQDKSGLPNDRFSAERPEGSISTLTIQRTEQRDSAMYRCASSSLAGAPTYEQYFGPGTRLTVT.